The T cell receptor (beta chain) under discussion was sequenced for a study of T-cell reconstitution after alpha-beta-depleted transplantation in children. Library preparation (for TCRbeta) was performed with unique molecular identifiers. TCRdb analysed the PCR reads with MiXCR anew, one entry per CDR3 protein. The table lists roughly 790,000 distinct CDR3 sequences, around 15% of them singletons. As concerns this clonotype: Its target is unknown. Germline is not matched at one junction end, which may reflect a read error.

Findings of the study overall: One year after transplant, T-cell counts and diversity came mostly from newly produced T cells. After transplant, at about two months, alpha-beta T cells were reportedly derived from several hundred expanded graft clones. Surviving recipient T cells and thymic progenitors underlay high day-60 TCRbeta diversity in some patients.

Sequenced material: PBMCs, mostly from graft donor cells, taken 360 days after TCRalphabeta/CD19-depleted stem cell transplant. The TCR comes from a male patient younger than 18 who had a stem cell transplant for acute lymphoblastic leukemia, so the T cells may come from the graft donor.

CDR3 sequence reads: CASSRTAGERFF. CDR3 bases: TGTGCCAGCAGCCGTACAGCGGGAGAGCGGTTCTTC. The genes are TRBV3-1 and TRBJ2-1; 8 bases are shared with TRBD2. The length of the CDR3 is 12 residues. Germline V lookup: CDR1 LGHDT, CDR2 YNNKEL (reference sequence).